Below are 23 T cell receptor beta chains sequenced from a single sample in a study of memory CD4+ T cells and cytomegalovirus serostatus. Profiled with immunoSEQ multiplex PCR; TCRdb holds only in-frame clones, not every one. The sample has over 65,000 clones, 75% to 85% seen once. Single viable CD3+CD4+CD8-CD45RO+ cells were sorted as the memory CD4+ T cells. The sequenced sample was memory CD4+ T cells from blood. The receptors stem from an adult in good health and CMV-seropositive.

The chain is built from TRBV30 and TRBJ2-3; tentative D call: TRBD1 (6 bases). V was cut by 4 bases and J by 5 bases, with 19 bases left in between. The CDR3 runs to 15 residues. The germline V gene has CDR1 GTSNPN and CDR2 SVGIG (reference sequence). The CDR3: CAWMRGSAGRDTQYF. CDR3 nucleotides: TGTGCCTGGATGAGGGGGAGCGCCGGTAGAGATACGCAGTATTTT.

The chain joins TRBV28 to TRBJ2-6; 8 bases map to TRBD1. Germline V gene sequence: CDR1 MDHEN, CDR2 SYDVKM. This CDR3 has 15 amino acids. With 8 bases clipped from V and 0 bases from J, the junction kept 3 bases outside the gene matches. The CDR3 DNA follows: TGTGCCAGCGGGACAGGCAGCTCTGGGGCCAACGTCCTGACTTTC. The encoded protein is CASGTGSSGANVLTF. The complete variable domain, with remaining parts taken from reference TRBV28 and TRBJ2-6, reads DVKVTQSSRYLVKRTGEKVFLECVQDMDHENMFWYRQDPGLGLRLIYFSYDVKMKEKGDIPEGYSVSREKKERFSLILESASTNQTSMYLCASGTGSSGANVLTFGAGSRLTVL.

This clone was observed a single time. The chain has TRBV11-3 and TRBJ1-1; D is possibly TRBD1 (5 bases). This CDR3 region has 15 residues. Germline-derived CDR1 and CDR2 are SGHNT and YENEEA. Trimming left V 5 bases short and J 1 base short, with 14 bases between. CDR3 sequence reads: CASSPQPTANTEAFF. The CDR3 DNA sequence: TGTGCCAGCAGCCCCCAACCGACAGCGAACACTGAAGCTTTCTTT. The entire variable domain, with the rest obtained from reference TRBV11-3 and TRBJ1-1, is as follows: EAGVVQSPRYKIIEKKQPVAFWCNPISGHNTLYWYLQNLGQGPELLIRYENEEAVDDSQLPKDRFSAERLKGVDSTLKIQPAELGDSAVYLCASSPQPTANTEAFFGQGTRLTVV.

The table lists this clone with a count of one. This chain uses TRBV14 with TRBJ1-3, with D uncertain. The germline V and J ends were trimmed by 3 bases and 4 bases, with 1 base remaining between them. In germline, CDR1 is SGHDN, CDR2 FVKESK. The CDR3 covers 11 residues. The CDR3 region is CASSQGNTIYF. DNA of the CDR3: TGTGCCAGCAGCCAGGGAAACACCATATATTTT. Filled out from reference TRBV14 and TRBJ1-3, the complete variable domain reads EAGVTQFPSHSVIEKGQTVTLRCDPISGHDNLYWYRRVMGKEIKFLLHFVKESKQDESGMPNNRFLAERTGGTYSTLKVQPAELEDSGVYFCASSQGNTIYFGEGSWLTVV.

The CDR3 is CASSVGTARTTDTQYF. Here the CDR3 DNA reads TGTGCCAGCAGCGTAGGGACAGCCAGGACCACAGATACGCAGTATTTT. The chain couples TRBV9 to TRBJ2-3, with a tentative D call TRBD1 (6 bases). Trimming took off 0 bases at V and 2 bases at J, with 13 bases between the two ends. The CDR3 totals 16 residues. Germline V gene data show CDR1 as SGDLS and CDR2 as YYNGEE.

The chain joins TRBV18 to TRBJ2-1; 8 bases are a match to TRBD2. The CDR3 contains 16 residues. CDR1 is KGHSH and CDR2 is LQKENI in the germline V gene. Trimming took 4 bases from V and 6 from J; bases not matched to a gene: 11. The CDR3 DNA follows: TGTGCCAGCTCACTCATAGCGGGATCGTATTCCAATGAGCAGTTCTTC. It specifies CASSLIAGSYSNEQFF.

The rearrangement uses TRBV15 and TRBJ2-7; the match to TRBD1 covers 7 bases. CDR1 and CDR2 from the germline V gene are LNHNV and YYDKDF (reference sequence). V gave up 8 bases and J gave up 2 bases; unmatched junction bases: 9. The CDR3 covers 14 residues. The CDR3 is CATSWDRLTYEQYF. The CDR3 DNA sequence: TGTGCCACCTCGTGGGACAGACTGACCTACGAGCAGTACTTC.

The chain recombines TRBV10-3 with TRBJ1-4; the match to TRBD1 covers 7 bases. After removal of 4 bases from V and 0 bases from J, the junction contained 8 bases not matched to a gene. CDR1 ENHRY and CDR2 SYGVKD come from the germline V gene. CDR3 length: 17 residues. The CDR3 spells CAISGGQPFATNEKLFF. DNA of the CDR3: TGTGCCATCAGTGGGGGACAGCCGTTTGCAACTAATGAAAAACTGTTTTTT.

The chain links TRBV19 to TRBJ1-5; D is uncertain. V lost 7 bases, J lost 4 bases, and 23 bases lay in between. The CDR3 loop spans 17 amino acids. CDR1 is LNHDA and CDR2 is SQIVND in the germline V gene (reference sequence). The CDR3 protein is CASNPNVGPLWNQPQHF. In DNA, the CDR3 is TGTGCCAGTAACCCCAACGTAGGACCCCTATGGAATCAGCCCCAGCATTTT.

Points on this clone: It is unclear where the CDR3 begins or ends on the DNA, so no DNA is shown, and the CDR3 is as TCRdb lists it. This chain uses TRBV5-6 with TRBJ2-1; TRBD2, the D gene given by the table, was not confirmed from the DNA. Looked up from germline, CDR1 is SGHDT and CDR2 is YYEEEE. The CDR3 length equals 12 residues, ends included. The CDR3 loop is CASSLVGGGAFF.

In its sample, this clone was seen once. The junction departs from germline at one end; a sequencing error may be responsible. This chain uses TRBV5-6 with TRBJ1-2; perhaps TRBD1 as D (5 bases). CDR1 and CDR2 (germline): SGHDT, YYEEEE. The CDR3 contains 11 residues. In DNA, the CDR3 is TGTGCCAGCAGCTTGGGTCAGGGCACGCTCTTC. This translates into CASSLGQGTLF.

The chain couples TRBV2 to TRBJ2-2; possibly TRBD1 or TRBD2 for D (5 bases each). Germline-derived CDR1 and CDR2 are SNHLY and FYNNEI. The CDR3 consists of 16 residues. V lost 4 bases and J 2 bases, leaving 14 bases between the germline ends. DNA of the CDR3: TGTGCCAGCAGTGCCCTTGGGGGATTAAACACCGGGGAGCTGTTTTTT. Its protein product is CASSALGGLNTGELFF.

The chain joins TRBV6-5 to TRBJ2-1; D ambiguous. V gave up 0 bases and J gave up 8 bases, with 11 bases separating them. Germline CDR1 and CDR2: MNHEY and SVGAGI. The CDR3 runs to 14 residues. CDR3 nucleotides: TGTGCCAGCAGTTACTCACCCATCAGCGATGAGCAGTTCTTC. It specifies CASSYSPISDEQFF.

The chain uses TRBV5-6 and TRBJ1-1; the match to TRBD1 covers 8 bases. The CDR3 sequence is 18 residues long. The V and J ends lost 0 bases and 0 bases, in that order; junction bases with no gene match: 10. Per germline, CDR1 SGHDT and CDR2 YYEEEE. The CDR3 nucleotides read TGTGCCAGCAGCTTGGAAAAGGGGACAGGTTTCATGAACACTGAAGCTTTCTTT. The encoded protein is CASSLEKGTGFMNTEAFF.

This rearrangement joins TRBV10-3 to TRBJ2-5; tentatively, D is TRBD1 (5 bases). V dropped 0 bases and J dropped 0 bases, with 17 bases sitting between them. Germline V gives CDR1 ENHRY, CDR2 SYGVKD. The CDR3 consists of 18 residues. CDR3 in amino acids: CAISESNLLDRDQETQYF. Written as DNA, the CDR3 is TGTGCCATCAGTGAGTCCAACCTCCTTGACAGAGACCAAGAGACCCAGTACTTC.

This chain connects TRBV11-2 to TRBJ1-6; possibly TRBD1 for D (5 bases). Per germline, CDR1 SGHAT and CDR2 FQNNGV. With 5 bases removed from V and 10 bases from J, the gap between germline ends came to 15 bases. This CDR3 has 14 residues. The CDR3 DNA follows: TGTGCCAGCAGCGCGACGGGGGGGTTGTCACCCCTCCACTTT. It translates to CASSATGGLSPLHF.

In this sample, this clone turned up a few times. The gene calls are TRBV7-2 and TRBJ2-1, with 9 bases that match TRBD2. The CDR3 has 15 amino acids. After removal of 3 bases from V and 3 bases from J, the junction contained 3 bases not matched to a gene. CDR1 is SGHTA, CDR2 FQGNSA, per germline. The CDR3 DNA reads as TGTGCCAGCAGCTTGGAGCGGGGGGACTACAATGAGCAGTTCTTC. Translating gives CASSLERGDYNEQFF.

V and J are TRBV6-5 and TRBJ1-5; D is unresolved. V lost 4 bases to trimming and J lost 5 bases, with 9 bases between them. This CDR3 has 13 amino acids. Germline CDR1 and CDR2: MNHEY and SVGAGI. The CDR3: CASSSYRDQPQHF. In DNA form, the CDR3 reads TGTGCCAGCAGTTCCTACCGGGATCAGCCCCAGCATTTT.

CDR3 in DNA: TGTGCCAGCAGCTTAGAACCTAGCGGGGGATACGAGCAGTACTTC. This sequence encodes CASSLEPSGGYEQYF. The J gene is TRBJ2-7, the V gene TRBV7-2, with 10 bases identical to TRBD2. The germline V gene encodes CDR1 SGHTA and CDR2 FQGNSA. The junction had 4 bases not matched to a gene; V was cut back by 1 base and J by 4 bases. The CDR3 is 15 amino acids.

A few counts support this clone. The gene calls are TRBV5-4 and TRBJ1-4, with a tentative D call TRBD1 (5 bases). The CDR3 extends over 16 amino acids. The V and J ends lost 4 bases and 4 bases respectively, with 17 bases between them. Germline values: CDR1 SGHNT, CDR2 YYREEE (reference sequence). The CDR3 DNA sequence: TGTGCCAGCAGCCTGGGGACGGACCCAAATAATGAAAAACTGTTTTTT. Protein product: CASSLGTDPNNEKLFF.

The chain combines TRBV20-1 with TRBJ2-5; no firm D call. The ends were cut back, 4 bases at V and 0 bases at J, with 3 bases in the middle. Germline assignment: CDR1 DFQATT and CDR2 SNEGSKA (reference sequence). The CDR3 has 11 residues. For the CDR3, the DNA is TGCAGTGCTACCCACCAAGAGACCCAGTACTTC. Translating it yields CSATHQETQYF.

The chain combines TRBV27 with TRBJ2-3; TRBD2 aligns across 7 bases. CDR3 size: 14 residues. Germline V gene lookup returns CDR1 MNHEY and CDR2 SMNVEV (reference sequence). The junction had 6 bases not matched to a gene; V was cut back by 7 bases and J by 2 bases. The CDR3 DNA reads TGTGCCAGCAAGACTAGCCAGTTCACAGATACGCAGTATTTT. Its protein product is CASKTSQFTDTQYF.

J is TRBJ2-3 and V is TRBV28, with TRBD1 matching over 9 bases. The CDR3 covers 15 residues. CDR1 is MDHEN, CDR2 SYDVKM, per germline. V was clipped by 6 bases and J by 4 bases; unmatched bases: 8. CDR3 region: CASRGGQGGSDTQYF. As DNA, the CDR3 is TGTGCCAGCAGGGGGGGACAGGGAGGGTCAGATACGCAGTATTTT.